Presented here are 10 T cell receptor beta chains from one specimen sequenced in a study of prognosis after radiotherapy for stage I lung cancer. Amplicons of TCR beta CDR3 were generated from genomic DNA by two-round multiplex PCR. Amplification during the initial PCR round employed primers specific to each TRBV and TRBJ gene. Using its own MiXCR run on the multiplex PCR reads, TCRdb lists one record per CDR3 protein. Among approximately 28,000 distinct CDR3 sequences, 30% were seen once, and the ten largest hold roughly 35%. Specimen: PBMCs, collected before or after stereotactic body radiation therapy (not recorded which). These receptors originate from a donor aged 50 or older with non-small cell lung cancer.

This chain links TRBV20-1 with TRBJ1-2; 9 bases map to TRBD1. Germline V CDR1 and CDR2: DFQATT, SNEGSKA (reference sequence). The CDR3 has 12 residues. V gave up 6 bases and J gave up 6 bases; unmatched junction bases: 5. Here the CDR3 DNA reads TGCAGTGCCCCGGGACAGGGTGATGGCTACACCTTC. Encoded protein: CSAPGQGDGYTF.

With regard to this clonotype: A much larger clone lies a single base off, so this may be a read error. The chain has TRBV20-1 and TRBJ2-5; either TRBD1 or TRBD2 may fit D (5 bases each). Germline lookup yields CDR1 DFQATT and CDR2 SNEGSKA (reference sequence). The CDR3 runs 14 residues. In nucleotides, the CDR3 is TGCAGTGCTCCTGTTCAGGGTAGGGGAGAGACCAAGTACTTC. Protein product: CSAPVQGRGETKYF.

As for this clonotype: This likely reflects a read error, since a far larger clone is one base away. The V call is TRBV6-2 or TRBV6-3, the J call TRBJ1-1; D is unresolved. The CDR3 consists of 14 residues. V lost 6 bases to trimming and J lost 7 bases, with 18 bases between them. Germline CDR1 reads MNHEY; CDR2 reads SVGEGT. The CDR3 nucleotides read TGTGCCAGCAGGACCCCGAAGAGGCATAGTGAAGCTTTCTTT. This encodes CASRTPKRHSEAFF.

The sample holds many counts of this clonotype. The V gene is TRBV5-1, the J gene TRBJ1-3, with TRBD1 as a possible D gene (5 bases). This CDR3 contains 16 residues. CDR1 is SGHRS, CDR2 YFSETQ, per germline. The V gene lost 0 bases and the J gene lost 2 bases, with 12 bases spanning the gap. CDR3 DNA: TGCGCCAGCAGCTTGGAGGCAGGGCTACCTGGAAACACCATATATTTT. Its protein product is CASSLEAGLPGNTIYF.

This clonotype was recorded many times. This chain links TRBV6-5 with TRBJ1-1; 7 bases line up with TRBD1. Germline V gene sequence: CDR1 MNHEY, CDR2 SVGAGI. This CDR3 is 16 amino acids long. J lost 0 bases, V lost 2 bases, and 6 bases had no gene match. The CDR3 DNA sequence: TGTGCCAGCAGTTACACCGGGACAGCGATGAACACTGAAGCTTTCTTT. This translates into CASSYTGTAMNTEAFF.

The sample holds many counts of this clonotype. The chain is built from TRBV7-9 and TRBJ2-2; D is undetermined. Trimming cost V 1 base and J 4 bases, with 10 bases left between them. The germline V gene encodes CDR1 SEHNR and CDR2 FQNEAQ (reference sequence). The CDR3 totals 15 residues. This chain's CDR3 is CASSLDGSATGELFF. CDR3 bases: TGTGCCAGCAGCTTAGATGGTTCAGCCACCGGGGAGCTGTTTTTT. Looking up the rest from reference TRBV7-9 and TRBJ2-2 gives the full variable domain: DTGVSQNPRHKITKRGQNVTFRCDPISEHNRLYWYRQTLGQGPEFLTYFQNEAQLEKSRLLSDRFSAERPKGSFSTLEIQRTEQGDSAMYLCASSLDGSATGELFFGEGSRLTVL.

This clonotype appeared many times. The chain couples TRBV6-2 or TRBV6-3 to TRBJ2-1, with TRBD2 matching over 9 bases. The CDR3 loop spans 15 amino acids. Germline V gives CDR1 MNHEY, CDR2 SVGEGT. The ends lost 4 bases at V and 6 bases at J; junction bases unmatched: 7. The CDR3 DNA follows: TGTGCCAGCAGTTCGCGGGGGGGCGAAATCAATGAGCAGTTCTTC. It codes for CASSSRGGEINEQFF.

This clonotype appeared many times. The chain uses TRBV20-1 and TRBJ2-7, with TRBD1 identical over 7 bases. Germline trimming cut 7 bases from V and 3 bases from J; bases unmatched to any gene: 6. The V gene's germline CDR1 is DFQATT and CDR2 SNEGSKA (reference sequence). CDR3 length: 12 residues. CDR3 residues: CSVQGQNYEQYF. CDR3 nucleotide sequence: TGCAGTGTTCAGGGACAGAACTACGAGCAGTACTTC.

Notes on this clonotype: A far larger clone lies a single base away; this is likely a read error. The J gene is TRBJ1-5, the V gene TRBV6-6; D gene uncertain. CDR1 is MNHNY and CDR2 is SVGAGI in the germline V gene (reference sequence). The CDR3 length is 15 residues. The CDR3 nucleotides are TGTGCCAGCAGTTACTCGTTCGGTGGTAATCAGCACCAGCATTTT. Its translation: CASSYSFGGNQHQHF.

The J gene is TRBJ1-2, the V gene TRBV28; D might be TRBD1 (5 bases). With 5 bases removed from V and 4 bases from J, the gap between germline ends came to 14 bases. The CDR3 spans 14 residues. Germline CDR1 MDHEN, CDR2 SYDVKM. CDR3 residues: CASSGGVATYGYTF. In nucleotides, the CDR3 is TGTGCCAGCAGTGGGGGGGTAGCAACCTATGGCTACACCTTC.